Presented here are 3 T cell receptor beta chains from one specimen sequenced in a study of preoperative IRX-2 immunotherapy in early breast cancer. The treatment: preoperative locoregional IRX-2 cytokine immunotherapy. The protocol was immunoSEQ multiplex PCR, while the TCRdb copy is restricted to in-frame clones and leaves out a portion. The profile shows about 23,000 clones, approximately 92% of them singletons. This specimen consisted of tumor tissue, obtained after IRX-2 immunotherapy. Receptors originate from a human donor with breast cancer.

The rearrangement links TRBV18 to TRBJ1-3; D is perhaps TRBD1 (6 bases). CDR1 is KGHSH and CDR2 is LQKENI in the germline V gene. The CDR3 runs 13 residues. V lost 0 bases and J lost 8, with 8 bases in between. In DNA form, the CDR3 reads TGTGCCAGCTCACCACCGTCAGGGGACACCATATATTTT. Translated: CASSPPSGDTIYF. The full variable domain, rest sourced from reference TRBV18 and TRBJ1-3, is NAGVMQNPRHLVRRRGQEARLRCSPMKGHSHVYWYRQLPEEGLKFMVYLQKENIIDESGMPKERFSAEFPKEGPSILRIQQVVRGDSAAYFCASSPPSGDTIYFGEGSWLTVV.

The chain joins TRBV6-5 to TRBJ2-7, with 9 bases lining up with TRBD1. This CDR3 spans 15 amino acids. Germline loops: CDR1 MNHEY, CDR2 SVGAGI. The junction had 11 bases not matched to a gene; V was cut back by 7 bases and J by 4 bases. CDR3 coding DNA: TGTGCCAGCACCAATCCGGGACAGGGAATATACGAGCAGTACTTC. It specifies CASTNPGQGIYEQYF.

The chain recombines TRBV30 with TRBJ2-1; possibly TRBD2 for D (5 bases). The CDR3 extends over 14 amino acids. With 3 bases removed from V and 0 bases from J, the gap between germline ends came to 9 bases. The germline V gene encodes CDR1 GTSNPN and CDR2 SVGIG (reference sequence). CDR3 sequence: CAWRDLSSYNEQFF. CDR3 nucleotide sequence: TGTGCCTGGAGGGACTTGAGCTCCTACAATGAGCAGTTCTTC.